The sequence of this T cell receptor (beta chain) was determined in a study of blood T cell repertoires in COVID-19. Produced via immunoSEQ multiplex PCR; TCRdb's table is partial and in-frame only. The sample holds 100,000 to 120,000 clones, more than 80% seen once. The sequenced sample was peripheral blood. This clonotype was obtained from a woman aged 60-75 years with COVID-19, enrolled during active disease.

The CDR3 DNA sequence: TGCAGCGCCCGGGGAAGCGAAGAAGCTTTCTTT. It codes for CSARGSEEAFF. This sequence joins TRBV20-1 and TRBJ1-1, with no clear D. There are 11 residues in the CDR3. CDR1 DFQATT and CDR2 SNEGSKA come from the germline V gene (reference sequence).